A selection of T cell receptor beta chains follows, all from one sample in a study of cytomegalovirus exposure and HLA in healthy donors. TCRdb keeps only in-frame clones here, not all; method: immunoSEQ multiplex PCR. The sample holds tens of thousands of clones, around 96% seen once. The sample comprised PBMCs. These receptors all come from a young man in good health and CMV-seropositive. Both conserved end residues are part of each CDR3. D genes are given only for firm matches. Size is omitted from some rows. Given values are once, few, many or a class for expanded clones.

d_gene,abundance,j_gene,v_gene,CDR3nt,CDR3aa
-,-,TRBJ1-4,TRBV28,TGTGCCAGCAGTTTGGGGGGGCCGGGTGAAAAACTGTTTTTT,CASSLGGPGEKLFF
-,-,TRBJ2-5,TRBV6-5,TGTGCCAGCAGTAAAGGACTAGCCCCAGGGGGCCAGTACTTC,CASSKGLAPGGQYF
-,-,TRBJ2-3,TRBV7-9,TGTGCCAGCAGCTTAGCGGAGGGGCGGGATACGCAGTATTTT,CASSLAEGRDTQYF
TRBD1,-,TRBJ1-4,TRBV30,TGTGCCTGGAGTCCCCCGGGGACAGAAAATGAAAAACTGTTTTTT,CAWSPPGTENEKLFF
-,-,TRBJ2-3,TRBV19,TGTGCCAGTAGTATCTGGGGGGTTCCCACAGATACGCAGTATTTT,CASSIWGVPTDTQYF
TRBD1,-,TRBJ1-5,TRBV4-3,TGCGCCAGCAGCCAAGACTTGACAGGGGTGAATCAGCCCCAGCATTTT,CASSQDLTGVNQPQHF
TRBD1,-,TRBJ1-1,TRBV28,TGTGCCACAGAAAGACAGGGGGTGTACACTGAAGCTTTCTTT,CATERQGVYTEAFF
-,-,TRBJ2-3,TRBV9,TGTGCCAGCAGCGTTAGCGGTAGCACAGATACGCAGTATTTT,CASSVSGSTDTQYF
-,-,TRBJ2-3,TRBV6-6,TGTGCCAGCGAGCCAGGGTGGGGCACAGATACGCAGTATTTT,CASEPGWGTDTQYF
-,-,TRBJ1-1,TRBV28,TGTGCCAGCACCACGGACACTGAAGCTTTCTTT,CASTTDTEAFF
TRBD1,-,TRBJ2-5,TRBV7-2,TGTGCCAGCAGCTTAGCAGGACAGGGGGAGACCCAGTACTTC,CASSLAGQGETQYF
TRBD2,-,TRBJ2-3,TRBV9,TGTGCCAGCAGCGCCTTAGCGGGGAGGAGCACAGATACGCAGTATTTT,CASSALAGRSTDTQYF
-,-,TRBJ2-6,TRBV13,TGTGCCAGCAGCGAGGAGCTGGGGGACTTAAGCTCTGGGGCCAACGTCCTGACTTTC,CASSEELGDLSSGANVLTF
-,-,TRBJ2-6,TRBV28,TGTGCCAGCAGTGTGGGGGCGGCTGGGGCCAACGTCCTGACTTTC,CASSVGAAGANVLTF
TRBD1,-,TRBJ2-5,TRBV6-5,TGTGCCAGCAGTTCGCTTGGGGGCAGGGGGGAGACCCAGTACTTC,CASSSLGGRGETQYF
TRBD1,-,TRBJ1-2,TRBV30,TGTGCCTGTTCCTGGACAGGGGACTATGGCTACACCTTC,CACSWTGDYGYTF
-,once,TRBJ2-2,TRBV18,TGTGCCAGCTCACCAGCGGGACAGCTTAACACCGGGGAGCTGTTTTTT,CASSPAGQLNTGELFF
TRBD1,-,TRBJ1-2,TRBV28,TGTGCCAGCAGTTTATTTCCCCCGGACAGGGGGACCTATGGCTACACCTTC,CASSLFPPDRGTYGYTF
-,-,TRBJ2-6,TRBV28,TGTGCCAGCACCGGAGGACAGTCTGGGGCCAACGTCCTGACTTTC,CASTGGQSGANVLTF
-,-,TRBJ2-7,TRBV10-3,TGTGCCATCAGTGCCCAGGCCTACGAGCAGTACTTC,CAISAQAYEQYF
-,-,TRBJ1-1,TRBV6-5,TGTGCCAGCAGTCGTCTAGCTCGCCGGTCTGAAGCTTTCTTT,CASSRLARRSEAFF
TRBD1,-,TRBJ1-2,TRBV18,TGTGCCAGCTCACCCTACACCACAGGGGACGATGGCTACACCTTC,CASSPYTTGDDGYTF
-,once,TRBJ2-7,TRBV7-2,TGTGCCAGCAGCTTAACCCGGGATTGGGACGAGCAGTACTTC,CASSLTRDWDEQYF
-,-,TRBJ1-5,TRBV6-6,TGTGCCAGCATCCAGGGGCCTAGCAATCAGCCCCAGCATTTT,CASIQGPSNQPQHF
-,few,TRBJ1-5,TRBV2,TGTGCCAGCAGTCGTGACAGACCCGAGGACGGCCAGCCCCAGCATTTT,CASSRDRPEDGQPQHF
TRBD2,-,TRBJ2-2,TRBV28,TGTGCCAGCAGCCTTAGCGGGAGGGGCAACGGGGAGCTGTTTTTT,CASSLSGRGNGELFF
-,-,TRBJ2-7,TRBV14,TGTGCCAGCAGCCCCTCGACAGTCCAGGGTGGCGAGCAGTACTTC,CASSPSTVQGGEQYF
TRBD1,-,TRBJ1-2,TRBV28,TGTGCCAGCAGTTCTCCGGGACAGGGGGGTGGCTACACCTTC,CASSSPGQGGGYTF
-,once,TRBJ1-2,TRBV7-9,TGTGCCAGCAGCTTAATGGACGTAGGCGGGAATGGCTACACCTTC,CASSLMDVGGNGYTF
-,once,TRBJ1-2,TRBV27,TGTGCCAGCAGTCTAGGGGTCGGAGGGCTCTATGGCTACACCTTC,CASSLGVGGLYGYTF
-,-,TRBJ2-1,TRBV30,TGTGCCTGGAGCCAGGACAGCAACAATGAGCAGTTCTTC,CAWSQDSNNEQFF
-,-,TRBJ1-1,TRBV4-2,TGTGCCAGCAGCCAAGTCCGGTTGAACACTGAAGCTTTCTTT,CASSQVRLNTEAFF
-,once,TRBJ2-3,TRBV28,TGTGCCAGCAGCCAGACTAGTGGCACAGATACGCAGTATTTT,CASSQTSGTDTQYF
-,-,TRBJ1-1,TRBV6-5,TGTGCCAGCAGTCCTACTACAGGTGGCCCTGAAGCTTTCTTT,CASSPTTGGPEAFF